The source of this T cell receptor (beta chain) is a study of T cells in narcolepsy. Here immunoSEQ multiplex PCR was the method, and the copy in TCRdb shows in-frame clones only, minus some. The sample holds about 36,000 clones, 81% seen once. This CDR3 has 15 residues. The trim removed 5 bases at V and 5 bases at J, leaving 5 bases unmatched. Germline V gives CDR1 LGHNT, CDR2 FRNRAP. Study findings and constraints: Blood of same and different patients, but not healthy controls, reportedly held recurring autoreactive clonotypes.

As regards this clone: Antigen: not known.

The source of this sequence is a human donor in good health. This chain joins TRBV12-5 and TRBJ2-1; TRBD1 agrees at 11 bases. What was sequenced was memory (CD45RA-) CD4+ T cells from blood. The CDR3 nucleotides are TGTGCTAGTGGTCTGGGGACAGGGGGGCACAATGAGCAGTTCTTC. Translation gives CASGLGTGGHNEQFF.